This TCR beta chain was retrieved from a study of T-cell memory formation after mild COVID-19. Background on the study: TCR clusters showed largely donor specificity. Points from the study as a whole: Clones that got smaller from day 15 to 85 had even CD4/CD8, while clones growing later tipped toward CD4+.

This CDR3 spans 15 amino acids. Per germline, CDR1 SEHNR and CDR2 FQNEAQ (reference sequence). The J segment lost 4 bases and the V segment lost 5 bases, leaving 7 bases of the junction unmatched. TCRdb processed the 5' RACE reads anew with MiXCR; each CDR3 protein has one entry. The sample lists roughly 130,000 distinct CDR3 sequences; roughly 6.2% were seen once. In this sample, this clonotype turned up a few times. Antigen specificity is unknown. Sequencing input: PBMCs or a T cell subset sorted from them (not recorded which). The clonotype was recovered from an adult woman who had mild COVID-19 (a few samples of this study predate the infection). Cell type and time point are not known. This chain joins TRBV7-9 and TRBJ2-7; 11 positions agree with TRBD1. Here the CDR3 DNA reads TGTGCCAGCAGCCCCGGGACAGGGGGATCGTACGAGCAGTACTTC. It codes for CASSPGTGGSYEQYF.